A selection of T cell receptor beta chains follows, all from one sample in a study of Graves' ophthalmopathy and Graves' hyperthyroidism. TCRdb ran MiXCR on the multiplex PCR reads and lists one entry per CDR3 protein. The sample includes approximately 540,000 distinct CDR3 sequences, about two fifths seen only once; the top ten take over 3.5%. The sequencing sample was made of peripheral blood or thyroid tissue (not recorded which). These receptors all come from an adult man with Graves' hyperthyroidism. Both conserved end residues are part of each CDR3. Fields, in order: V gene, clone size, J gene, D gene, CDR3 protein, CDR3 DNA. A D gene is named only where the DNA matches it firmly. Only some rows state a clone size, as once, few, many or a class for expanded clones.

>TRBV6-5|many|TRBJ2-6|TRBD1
CASSRQGAGANVLTF
TGTGCCAGCAGTCGGCAGGGGGCTGGGGCCAACGTCCTGACTTTC
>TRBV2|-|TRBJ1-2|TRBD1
CVSRGTAYGYTF
TGTGTCAGCAGGGGGACCGCCTATGGCTACACCTTC
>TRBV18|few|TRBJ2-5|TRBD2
CASSGSLAGQETQYF
TGTGCCAGCTCAGGATCACTAGCGGGACAAGAGACCCAGTACTTC
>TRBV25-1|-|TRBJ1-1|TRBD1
CASSLAEQGVLAEAFF
TGTGCCAGCAGCCTGGCAGAACAGGGGGTGCTGGCTGAAGCTTTCTTT
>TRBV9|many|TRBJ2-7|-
CASSVASGASYEQYF
TGTGCCAGCAGCGTAGCTTCAGGGGCCAGCTACGAGCAGTACTTC
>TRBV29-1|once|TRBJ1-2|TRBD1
CSVGWTGRPYGYTF
TGCAGCGTTGGTTGGACAGGGAGGCCCTATGGCTACACCTTC
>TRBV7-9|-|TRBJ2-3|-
CASSLVDTQYF
TGTGCCAGCAGCTTAGTCGATACGCAGTATTTT
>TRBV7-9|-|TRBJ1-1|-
CASSSIAGGEAFF
TGTGCCAGCAGCTCGATAGCGGGAGGTGAAGCTTTCTTT
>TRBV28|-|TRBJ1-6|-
CASRGFYQPLHF
TGTGCCAGCAGGGGATTCTATCAGCCCCTCCACTTT
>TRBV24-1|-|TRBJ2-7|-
CATSDFRGPYEQYF
TGTGCCACCAGTGATTTCCGGGGACCCTACGAGCAGTACTTC
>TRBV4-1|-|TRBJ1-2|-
CASSQDPAGNYGYTF
TGCGCCAGCAGCCAAGATCCGGCGGGTAATTATGGCTACACCTTC
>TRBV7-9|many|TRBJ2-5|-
CASSGTGRETQYF
TGTGCCAGCAGCGGTACAGGGAGGGAGACCCAGTACTTC
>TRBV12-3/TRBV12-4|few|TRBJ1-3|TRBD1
CASTLTGSGNTIYF
TGTGCCAGCACCCTGACAGGGAGTGGAAACACCATATATTTT
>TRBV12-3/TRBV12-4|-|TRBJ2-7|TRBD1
CASSFGGGTGGYEQYF
TGTGCCAGCAGTTTTGGGGGCGGGACAGGGGGTTACGAGCAGTACTTC
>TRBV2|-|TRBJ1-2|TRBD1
CASRDRGSANYGYTF
TGTGCCAGCAGGGACAGGGGGTCCGCTAACTATGGCTACACCTTC
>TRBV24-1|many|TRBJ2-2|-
CATRDGTGELFF
TGTGCCACCAGAGACGGCACCGGGGAGCTGTTTTTT
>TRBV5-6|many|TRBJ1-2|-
CASSFVSSDGYTF
TGTGCCAGCAGCTTTGTCTCTTCGGACGGCTACACCTTC
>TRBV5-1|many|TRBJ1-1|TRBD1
CASSMTGQGISEAFF
TGCGCCAGCAGCATGACGGGACAGGGCATATCGGAAGCTTTCTTT
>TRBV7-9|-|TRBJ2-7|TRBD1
CASSARTGGEQYF
TGTGCCAGCAGCGCTCGGACAGGGGGCGAGCAGTACTTC
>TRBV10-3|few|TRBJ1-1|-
CAISDLAGYTEAFF
TGTGCCATCAGTGATTTAGCGGGGTACACTGAAGCTTTCTTT
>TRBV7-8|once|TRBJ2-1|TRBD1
CASSFLVGTAYYNEQFF
TGTGCCAGCAGCTTCCTCGTGGGGACAGCCTACTACAATGAGCAGTTCTTC
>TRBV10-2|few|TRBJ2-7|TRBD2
CATSLAGSYEQYF
TGCGCCACCTCACTAGCGGGATCGTACGAGCAGTACTTC
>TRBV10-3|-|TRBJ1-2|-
CAISGQVTDTQYGYTF
TGTGCCATCAGTGGTCAAGTCACAGATACGCAGTATGGCTACACCTTC
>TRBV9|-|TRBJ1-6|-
CASSVDGGQDSPLHF
TGTGCCAGCAGCGTAGATGGGGGGCAGGATTCACCCCTCCACTTT
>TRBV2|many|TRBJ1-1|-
CASSELVTEAFF
TGTGCCAGCAGTGAACTGGTCACTGAAGCTTTCTTT
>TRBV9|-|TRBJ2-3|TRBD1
CASSAGQGTDTQYF
TGTGCCAGCAGCGCAGGACAGGGCACAGATACGCAGTATTTT
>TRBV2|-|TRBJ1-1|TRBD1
CAREGQGLTEAFF
TGTGCCAGAGAGGGACAGGGGTTAACTGAAGCTTTCTTT
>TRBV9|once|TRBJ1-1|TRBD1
CASSVVEGANTEAFF
TGTGCCAGCAGCGTAGTTGAGGGGGCGAACACTGAAGCTTTCTTT
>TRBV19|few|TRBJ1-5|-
CASTRVASGHNSNQPQHF
TGTGCCAGTACCCGGGTTGCTTCGGGACATAATAGCAATCAGCCCCAGCATTTT